These T cell receptor beta chains were read from a single sample in a study of control samples from healthy donors and cancer patients. Clones were read by immunoSEQ multiplex PCR, and TCRdb kept only the in-frame ones, dropping some. The repertoire holds 85,000 to 95,000 clones, with approximately 90% as singletons. Input material: blood. Receptor source: an older woman in good health. Both conserved end residues are part of each CDR3. The order of the fields is V gene, J gene, clone size, D gene, CDR3 protein, CDR3 DNA. A D gene is named only where the DNA matches it firmly. Size values are once, few and many counts, or a class for expanded clones, and some rows have none.

V gene: TRBV18; J gene: TRBJ1-4; clone size: once; D gene: NA; CDR3 protein: CASSAGVGGEKLFF; CDR3 DNA: TGTGCCAGCTCAGCGGGGGTAGGAGGTGAAAAACTGTTTTTT
V gene: TRBV7-9; J gene: TRBJ2-2; clone size: NA; D gene: NA; CDR3 protein: CASSLLQSNTGELFF; CDR3 DNA: TGTGCCAGCAGCTTACTGCAGAGTAACACCGGGGAGCTGTTTTTT
V gene: TRBV30; J gene: TRBJ2-7; clone size: once; D gene: NA; CDR3 protein: CAWSTGSYEQYF; CDR3 DNA: TGTGCCTGGAGTACAGGGTCCTACGAGCAGTACTTC
V gene: TRBV10-3; J gene: TRBJ1-2; clone size: NA; D gene: NA; CDR3 protein: CAIQGPANYGYTF; CDR3 DNA: TGTGCCATACAGGGTCCGGCCAACTATGGCTACACCTTC
V gene: TRBV18; J gene: TRBJ1-1; clone size: NA; D gene: TRBD1; CDR3 protein: CASSLGTGGVEAFF; CDR3 DNA: TGTGCCAGCTCACTCGGGACAGGGGGCGTTGAAGCTTTCTTT
V gene: TRBV29-1; J gene: TRBJ1-2; clone size: NA; D gene: NA; CDR3 protein: CSVGDTFNYGYTF; CDR3 DNA: TGCAGCGTGGGGGACACATTTAACTATGGCTACACCTTC
V gene: TRBV2; J gene: TRBJ2-3; clone size: NA; D gene: NA; CDR3 protein: CASSDPVTDTQYF; CDR3 DNA: TGTGCCAGCAGTGACCCTGTCACAGATACGCAGTATTTT
V gene: TRBV15; J gene: TRBJ2-5; clone size: NA; D gene: NA; CDR3 protein: CATSRGASETQYF; CDR3 DNA: TGTGCCACCAGCAGAGGGGCCTCGGAGACCCAGTACTTC
V gene: TRBV9; J gene: TRBJ2-1; clone size: NA; D gene: NA; CDR3 protein: CASSVADRTDFNEQFF; CDR3 DNA: TGTGCCAGCAGCGTAGCTGACCGGACGGACTTTAATGAGCAGTTCTTC
V gene: TRBV7-6; J gene: TRBJ2-1; clone size: NA; D gene: NA; CDR3 protein: CASSLGGRGQFSYNEQFF; CDR3 DNA: TGTGCCAGCAGCTTAGGAGGGAGGGGACAGTTCTCCTACAATGAGCAGTTCTTC
V gene: TRBV7-2; J gene: TRBJ2-3; clone size: NA; D gene: NA; CDR3 protein: CASSLGTGFTDTQYF; CDR3 DNA: TGTGCCAGCAGCTTAGGAACAGGTTTTACAGATACGCAGTATTTT
V gene: TRBV28; J gene: TRBJ1-4; clone size: NA; D gene: TRBD1; CDR3 protein: CASSSPGTGNEKLFF; CDR3 DNA: TGTGCCAGCAGTTCCCCCGGGACAGGGAATGAAAAACTGTTTTTT
V gene: TRBV15; J gene: TRBJ1-3; clone size: NA; D gene: NA; CDR3 protein: CATSRDNPPGPGNTIYF; CDR3 DNA: TGTGCCACCAGCAGAGATAACCCACCGGGGCCTGGAAACACCATATATTTT
V gene: TRBV28; J gene: TRBJ1-4; clone size: NA; D gene: NA; CDR3 protein: CASRPLGGVVNEKLFF; CDR3 DNA: TGTGCCAGCAGGCCCCTCGGGGGGGTCGTTAATGAAAAACTGTTTTTT